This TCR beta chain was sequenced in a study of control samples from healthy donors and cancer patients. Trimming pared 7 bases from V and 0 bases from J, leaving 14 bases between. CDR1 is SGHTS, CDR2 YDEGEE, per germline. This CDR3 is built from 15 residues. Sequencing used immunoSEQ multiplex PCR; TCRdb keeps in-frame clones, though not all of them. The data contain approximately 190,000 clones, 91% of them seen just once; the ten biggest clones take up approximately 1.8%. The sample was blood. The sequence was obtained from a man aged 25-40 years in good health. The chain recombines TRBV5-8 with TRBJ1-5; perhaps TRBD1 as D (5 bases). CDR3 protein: CASGEQAYSNQPQHF. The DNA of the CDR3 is TGTGCCAGCGGAGAACAGGCATATAGCAATCAGCCCCAGCATTTT.